Below, 17 T cell receptor beta chains from the same sample are listed, as sequenced in a study of T cells in pancreatic ductal adenocarcinoma. Surgery without prior neoadjuvant therapy was the treatment of the selected pancreatic ductal adenocarcinoma patients. The assay was immunoSEQ multiplex PCR, and TCRdb's table has in-frame clones only and misses some. The sample has 10,000 to 15,000 clones; 86% are singletons. The sequenced material came from PBMCs. All receptors derive from a human donor with pancreatic ductal adenocarcinoma.

This chain uses TRBV4-3 with TRBJ2-2, with TRBD1 as a possible D gene (5 bases). Trimming stripped 0 bases from V and 1 base from J, with 12 bases between. CDR3 size: 17 residues. The germline CDR1 and CDR2 sequences are LGHNA and YSLEER. The CDR3 coding sequence is TGCGCCAGCAGCCAAGATGGCCCAGGGTGGAACACCGGGGAGCTGTTTTTT. Protein sequence: CASSQDGPGWNTGELFF.

The chain couples TRBV30 to TRBJ2-2; D remains unclear. The CDR3 sequence is 13 residues long. Per germline, CDR1 GTSNPN and CDR2 SVGIG (reference sequence). V was shortened by 3 bases and J by 3 bases, with 8 bases between the two germline ends. The CDR3 sequence: CAWSESHTGELFF. In DNA form, the CDR3 reads TGTGCCTGGAGCGAGAGTCACACCGGGGAGCTGTTTTTT.

The chain employs TRBV30 and TRBJ2-7, with 7 bases that match TRBD2. Germline assignment: CDR1 GTSNPN and CDR2 SVGIG (reference sequence). The CDR3 spans 14 residues. The V and J ends lost 0 bases and 6 bases, in that order; junction bases with no gene match: 8. CDR3 region: CAWSVGRVTPEQYF. CDR3 coding DNA: TGTGCCTGGAGTGTGGGGAGGGTAACTCCCGAGCAGTACTTC.

The V call is TRBV5-1, the J call TRBJ1-1; 8 bases are shared with TRBD1. Germline assignment: CDR1 SGHRS and CDR2 YFSETQ. Trimming at V came to 6 bases and at J to 4 bases, leaving 8 bases not matched to a gene. The CDR3 is 14 residues long. CDR3 residues: CASNDRGRSTEAFF. For the CDR3, the DNA is TGCGCCAGCAACGACAGGGGAAGGAGCACTGAAGCTTTCTTT.

The rearrangement links TRBV10-3 to TRBJ1-2; perhaps TRBD1 as D (5 bases). With 0 bases removed from V and 6 bases from J, the gap between germline ends came to 11 bases. Germline V gene sequence: CDR1 ENHRY, CDR2 SYGVKD. The CDR3 has 14 residues. CDR3 region: CAISESGGEDGYTF. The CDR3 DNA reads as TGTGCCATCAGTGAGTCGGGGGGTGAGGATGGCTACACCTTC.

J is TRBJ2-1 and V is TRBV9; TRBD2 agrees at 13 bases. Germline V CDR1 and CDR2: SGDLS, YYNGEE. After removal of 4 bases from V and 8 bases from J, the junction contained 6 bases not matched to a gene. The CDR3 consists of 15 residues. The CDR3 protein is CASSQRTSGSYEQFF. CDR3 DNA: TGTGCCAGCAGCCAAAGGACTAGCGGGAGCTATGAGCAGTTCTTC. Looking up the rest from reference TRBV9 and TRBJ2-1 gives the full variable domain: DSGVTQTPKHLITATGQRVTLRCSPRSGDLSVYWYQQSLDQGLQFLIQYYNGEERAKGNILERFSAQQFPDLHSELNLSSLELGDSALYFCASSQRTSGSYEQFFGPGTRLTVL.

This clone occurred a few times. The chain employs TRBV13 and TRBJ2-7; 9 bases line up with TRBD2. CDR1 and CDR2 (germline): PRHDT, FYEKMQ (reference sequence). The CDR3 contains 17 residues. With 5 bases clipped from V and 1 base from J, the junction kept 12 bases outside the gene matches. This CDR3 is CASSHPGGREGSYEQYF. The CDR3 DNA reads TGTGCCAGCAGCCATCCCGGGGGGCGGGAGGGGTCCTACGAGCAGTACTTC.

The V call is TRBV4-3, the J call TRBJ2-7; D might be TRBD1 (6 bases). The CDR3 runs to 15 residues. The germline CDR1 and CDR2 sequences are LGHNA and YSLEER. Trimming removed 2 bases at V and 3 bases at J, with 14 bases between. CDR3 in DNA: TGCGCCAGCAGCCAACTCCGGGACACCAACTACGAGCAGTACTTC. Its protein product is CASSQLRDTNYEQYF.

The chain combines TRBV19 with TRBJ1-2; tentative D call: TRBD1 (5 bases). CDR3 length equals 12 residues. V dropped 5 bases and J dropped 7 bases, with 11 bases sitting between them. The germline V gene encodes CDR1 LNHDA and CDR2 SQIVND (reference sequence). For the CDR3, the DNA is TGTGCCAGTAGTGCCCAGGGCCGTGGCTACACCTTC. Encoded protein: CASSAQGRGYTF.

This clone appeared once. J is TRBJ2-3 and V is TRBV13; D unresolved. The germline V gene has CDR1 PRHDT and CDR2 FYEKMQ (reference sequence). The CDR3 contains 13 residues. Trimming removed 6 bases at V and 10 bases at J, with 17 bases between. DNA for the CDR3: TGTGCCAGCAGTCTCAGTGGCCAAAATGCGCAGTATTTT. Translating gives CASSLSGQNAQYF.

This clone was seen more than once but under ten times. The chain couples TRBV19 to TRBJ1-2; D remains unclear. V was cut by 7 bases and J by 5 bases, with 14 bases left in between. Germline CDR1 and CDR2: LNHDA and SQIVND (reference sequence). The CDR3 consists of 13 residues. DNA for the CDR3: TGTGCCAGTACGGACGGCGGTAGATATGGCTACACCTTC. Amino acids: CASTDGGRYGYTF. Using reference TRBV19 and TRBJ1-2 for the parts outside the CDR3, the full variable domain is DGGITQSPKYLFRKEGQNVTLSCEQNLNHDAMYWYRQDPGQGLRLIYYSQIVNDFQKGDIAEGYSVSREKKESFPLTVTSAQKNPTAFYLCASTDGGRYGYTFGSGTRLTVV.

The genes are TRBV19 and TRBJ1-5; possible D gene TRBD1, 5 bases. The V end lost 8 bases, the J end lost 6 bases, and 23 bases lay between the germline ends. Germline V gene sequence: CDR1 LNHDA, CDR2 SQIVND (reference sequence). This CDR3 region has 16 residues. In nucleotides, the CDR3 is TGTGCCAGTCGGGGGTTCCAGGGCGGCGGCGGTCAGCCCCAGCATTTT. Translation gives CASRGFQGGGGQPQHF.

The rearrangement links TRBV29-1 to TRBJ2-5; the D gene is possibly TRBD2 (6 bases). The germline V and J ends were trimmed by 1 base and 2 bases, with 8 bases remaining between them. The germline CDR1 and CDR2 sequences are SQVTM and ANQGSEA. The CDR3 spans 13 residues. This CDR3 reads CSVEARGQETQYF. The DNA for the CDR3 is TGCAGCGTTGAAGCCCGGGGGCAAGAGACCCAGTACTTC.

The rearrangement uses TRBV19 and TRBJ1-4; 10 nucleotides align to TRBD1. This CDR3 contains 16 residues. The junction had 12 bases not matched to a gene; V was cut back by 6 bases and J by 8 bases. Germline V gene lookup returns CDR1 LNHDA and CDR2 SQIVND (reference sequence). CDR3 in amino acids: CASSPRVWDRGEKLFF. As DNA, the CDR3 is TGTGCCAGTAGCCCAAGAGTTTGGGACAGGGGCGAAAAACTGTTTTTT. The variable domain in full, completed from reference TRBV19 and TRBJ1-4, reads DGGITQSPKYLFRKEGQNVTLSCEQNLNHDAMYWYRQDPGQGLRLIYYSQIVNDFQKGDIAEGYSVSREKKESFPLTVTSAQKNPTAFYLCASSPRVWDRGEKLFFGSGTQLSVL.

V gene TRBV7-8 combines with J gene TRBJ2-1; possible D gene TRBD2, 5 bases. The CDR3 is 16 amino acids. Germline V gene sequence: CDR1 SGHVS, CDR2 FQNEAQ. V was trimmed by 2 bases and J by 6 bases, leaving 17 bases between them. The CDR3 DNA follows: TGTGCCAGCAGCTTAAAATTACGGCTAGCTGGCAATGAGCAGTTCTTC. It translates to CASSLKLRLAGNEQFF.

The rearrangement links TRBV19 to TRBJ2-1; tentatively, D is TRBD2 (5 bases). CDR3 length equals 14 residues. V lost 3 bases, J lost 8 bases, and 14 bases lay in between. CDR1 is LNHDA, CDR2 SQIVND, per germline (reference sequence). The CDR3 reads CASSMYAGMDEQFF. The CDR3 DNA reads as TGTGCCAGTAGTATGTACGCGGGTATGGATGAGCAGTTCTTC.

J is TRBJ2-3 and V is TRBV28; D not resolved. Germline CDR1 reads MDHEN; CDR2 reads SYDVKM. The length of the CDR3 is 13 residues. V dropped 4 bases and J dropped 2 bases, with 7 bases sitting between them. Here the CDR3 reads CASSSPATDTQYF. The CDR3 nucleotides read TGTGCCAGCAGTTCCCCGGCCACAGATACGCAGTATTTT.